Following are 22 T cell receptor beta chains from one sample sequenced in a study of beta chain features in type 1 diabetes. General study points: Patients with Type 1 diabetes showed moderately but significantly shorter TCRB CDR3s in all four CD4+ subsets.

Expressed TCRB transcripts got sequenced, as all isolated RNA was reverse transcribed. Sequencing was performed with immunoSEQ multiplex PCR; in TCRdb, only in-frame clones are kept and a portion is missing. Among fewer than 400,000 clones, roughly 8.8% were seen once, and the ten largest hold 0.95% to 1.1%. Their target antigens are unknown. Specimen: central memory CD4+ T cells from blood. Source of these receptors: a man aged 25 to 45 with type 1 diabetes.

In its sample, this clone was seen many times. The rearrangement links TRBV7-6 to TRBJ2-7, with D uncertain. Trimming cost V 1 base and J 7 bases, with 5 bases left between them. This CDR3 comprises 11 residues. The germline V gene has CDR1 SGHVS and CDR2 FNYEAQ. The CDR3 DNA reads TGTGCCAGCAGCTTAGAGTCGGAGCAGTACTTC. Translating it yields CASSLESEQYF.

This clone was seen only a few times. CDR3 sequence: CASSSLDSTDTQYF. The CDR3 DNA reads as TGCGCCAGCAGCTCATTGGACAGCACAGATACGCAGTATTTT. The V and J genes are TRBV5-1 and TRBJ2-3; unclear D gene. The germline V and J ends were trimmed by 3 bases and 0 bases, with 8 bases remaining between them. Germline CDR1 reads SGHRS; CDR2 reads YFSETQ. This CDR3 is 14 amino acids long.

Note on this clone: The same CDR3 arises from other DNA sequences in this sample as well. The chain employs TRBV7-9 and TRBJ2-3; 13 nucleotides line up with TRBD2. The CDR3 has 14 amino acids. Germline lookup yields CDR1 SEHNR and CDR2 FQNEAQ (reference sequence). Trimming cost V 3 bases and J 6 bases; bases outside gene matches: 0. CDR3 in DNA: TGTGCCAGCAGCTTGGGACTAGCGGGGGATACGCAGTATTTT. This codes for CASSLGLAGDTQYF.

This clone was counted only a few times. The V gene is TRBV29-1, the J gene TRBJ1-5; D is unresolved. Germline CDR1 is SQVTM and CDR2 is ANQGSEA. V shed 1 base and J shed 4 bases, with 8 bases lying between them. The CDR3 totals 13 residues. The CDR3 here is CSVEVGGNQPQHF. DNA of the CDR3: TGCAGCGTTGAAGTCGGAGGAAATCAGCCCCAGCATTTT.

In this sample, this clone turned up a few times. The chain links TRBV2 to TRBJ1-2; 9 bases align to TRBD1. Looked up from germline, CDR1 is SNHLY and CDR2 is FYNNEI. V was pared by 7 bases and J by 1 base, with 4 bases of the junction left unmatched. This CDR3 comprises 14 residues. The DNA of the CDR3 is TGTGCCAGCACCTGGGACAGGGATAACTATGGCTACACCTTC. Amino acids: CASTWDRDNYGYTF.

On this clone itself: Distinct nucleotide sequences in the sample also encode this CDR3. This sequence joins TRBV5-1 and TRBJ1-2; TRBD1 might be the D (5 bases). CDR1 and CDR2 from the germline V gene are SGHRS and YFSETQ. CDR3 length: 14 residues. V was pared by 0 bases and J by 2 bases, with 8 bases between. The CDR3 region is CASSLGDRNYGYTF. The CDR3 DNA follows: TGCGCCAGCAGCTTGGGGGACCGCAACTATGGCTACACCTTC.

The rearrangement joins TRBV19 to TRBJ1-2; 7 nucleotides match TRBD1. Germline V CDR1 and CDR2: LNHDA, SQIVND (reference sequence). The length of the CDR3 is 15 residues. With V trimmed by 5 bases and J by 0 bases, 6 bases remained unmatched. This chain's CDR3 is CASSVGQVSNYGYTF. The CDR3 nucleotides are TGTGCCAGTAGTGTCGGACAGGTCTCTAACTATGGCTACACCTTC.

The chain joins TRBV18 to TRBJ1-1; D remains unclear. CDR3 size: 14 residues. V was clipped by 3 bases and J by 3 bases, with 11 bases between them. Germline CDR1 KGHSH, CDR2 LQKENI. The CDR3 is CASSPPGRDTEAFF. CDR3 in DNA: TGTGCCAGCTCACCCCCCGGCCGGGACACTGAAGCTTTCTTT. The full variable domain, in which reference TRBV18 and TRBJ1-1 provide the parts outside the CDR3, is NAGVMQNPRHLVRRRGQEARLRCSPMKGHSHVYWYRQLPEEGLKFMVYLQKENIIDESGMPKERFSAEFPKEGPSILRIQQVVRGDSAAYFCASSPPGRDTEAFFGQGTRLTVV.

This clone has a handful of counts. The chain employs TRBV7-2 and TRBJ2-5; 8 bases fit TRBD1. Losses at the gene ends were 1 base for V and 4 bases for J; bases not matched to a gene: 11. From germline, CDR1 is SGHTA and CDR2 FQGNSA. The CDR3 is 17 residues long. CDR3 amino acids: CASSLGILWQGAETQYF. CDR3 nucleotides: TGTGCCAGCAGCTTAGGCATTTTGTGGCAGGGGGCAGAGACCCAGTACTTC.

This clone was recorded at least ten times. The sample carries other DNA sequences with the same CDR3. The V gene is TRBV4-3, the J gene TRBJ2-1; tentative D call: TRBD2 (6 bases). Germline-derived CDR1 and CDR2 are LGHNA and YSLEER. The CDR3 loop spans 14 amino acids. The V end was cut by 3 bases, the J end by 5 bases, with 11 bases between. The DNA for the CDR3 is TGCGCCAGCAGCCAGGGGTCTAGCGACAATGAGCAGTTCTTC. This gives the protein CASSQGSSDNEQFF.

CDR3 coding DNA: TGTGCCATCAGAAGAGCGGTAGGGACTAGCGGCCACAATGAGCAGTTCTTC. It codes for CAIRRAVGTSGHNEQFF. This sequence joins TRBV10-3 and TRBJ2-1, with TRBD2 identical over 11 bases. Germline V gene data show CDR1 as ENHRY and CDR2 as SYGVKD. The CDR3 totals 17 residues. Trimming took 6 bases from V and 5 from J; bases not matched to a gene: 12.

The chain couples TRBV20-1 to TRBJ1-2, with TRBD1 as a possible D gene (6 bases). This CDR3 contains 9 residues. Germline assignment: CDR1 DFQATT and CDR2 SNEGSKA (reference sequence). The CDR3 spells CSGGGGYTF. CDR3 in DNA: TGCAGCGGAGGGGGTGGCTACACCTTC.

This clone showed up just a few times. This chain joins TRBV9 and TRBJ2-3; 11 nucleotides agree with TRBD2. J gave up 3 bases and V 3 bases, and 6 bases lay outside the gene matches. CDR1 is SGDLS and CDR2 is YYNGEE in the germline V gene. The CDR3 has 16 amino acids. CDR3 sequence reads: CASSGSGGAGTDTQYF. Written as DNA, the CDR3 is TGTGCCAGCAGCGGTAGCGGGGGGGCCGGGACAGATACGCAGTATTTT.

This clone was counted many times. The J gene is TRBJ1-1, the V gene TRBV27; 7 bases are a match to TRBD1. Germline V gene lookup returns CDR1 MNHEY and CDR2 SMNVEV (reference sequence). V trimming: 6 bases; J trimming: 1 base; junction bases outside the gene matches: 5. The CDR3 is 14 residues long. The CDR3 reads CASRIQGTNTEAFF. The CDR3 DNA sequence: TGTGCCAGCAGAATACAGGGGACGAACACTGAAGCTTTCTTT.

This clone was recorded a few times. The chain's CDR3 is CASSSRASSEQYF. CDR3 bases: TGCGCCAGCAGCTCGCGTGCTAGCTCCGAGCAGTACTTC. The chain is built from TRBV5-1 and TRBJ2-7; tentatively, D is TRBD2 (5 bases). The CDR3 sequence is 13 residues long. Trimming took off 3 bases at V and 6 bases at J, with 13 bases between the two ends. Germline-derived CDR1 and CDR2 are SGHRS and YFSETQ. Together with reference TRBV5-1 and TRBJ2-7, the CDR3 gives the full variable domain: KAGVTQTPRYLIKTRGQQVTLSCSPISGHRSVSWYQQTPGQGLQFLFEYFSETQRNKGNFPGRFSGRQFSNSRSEMNVSTLELGDSALYLCASSSRASSEQYFGPGTRLTVT.

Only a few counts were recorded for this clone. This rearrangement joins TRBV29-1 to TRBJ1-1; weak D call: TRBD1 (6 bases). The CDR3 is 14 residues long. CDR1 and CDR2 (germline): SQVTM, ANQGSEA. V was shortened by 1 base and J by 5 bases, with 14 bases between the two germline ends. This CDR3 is CSVEGGRGRTEAFF. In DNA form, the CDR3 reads TGCAGCGTTGAAGGGGGGCGGGGCAGGACTGAAGCTTTCTTT.

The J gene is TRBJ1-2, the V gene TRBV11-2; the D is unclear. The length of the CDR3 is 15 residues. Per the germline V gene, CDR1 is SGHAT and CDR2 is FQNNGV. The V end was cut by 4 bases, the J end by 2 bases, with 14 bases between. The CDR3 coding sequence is TGTGCCAGCAGCTCCCGACTGGAACCGAACTATGGCTACACCTTC. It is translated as CASSSRLEPNYGYTF. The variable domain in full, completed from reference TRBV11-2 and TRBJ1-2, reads EAGVAQSPRYKIIEKRQSVAFWCNPISGHATLYWYQQILGQGPKLLIQFQNNGVVDDSQLPKDRFSAERLKGVDSTLKIQPAKLEDSAVYLCASSSRLEPNYGYTFGSGTRLTVV.

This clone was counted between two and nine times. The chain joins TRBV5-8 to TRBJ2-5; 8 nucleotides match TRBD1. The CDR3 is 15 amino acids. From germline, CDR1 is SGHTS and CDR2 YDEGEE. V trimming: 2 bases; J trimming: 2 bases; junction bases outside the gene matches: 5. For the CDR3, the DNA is TGTGCCAGCAGCTTTTCCAGACAGGGGCAAGAGACCCAGTACTTC. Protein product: CASSFSRQGQETQYF.

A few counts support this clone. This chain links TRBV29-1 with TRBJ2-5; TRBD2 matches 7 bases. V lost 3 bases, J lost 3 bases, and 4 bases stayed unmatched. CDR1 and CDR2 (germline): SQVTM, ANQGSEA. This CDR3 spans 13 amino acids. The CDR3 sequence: CSVEIGREETQYF. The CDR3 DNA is TGCAGCGTTGAGATAGGGAGGGAAGAGACCCAGTACTTC.

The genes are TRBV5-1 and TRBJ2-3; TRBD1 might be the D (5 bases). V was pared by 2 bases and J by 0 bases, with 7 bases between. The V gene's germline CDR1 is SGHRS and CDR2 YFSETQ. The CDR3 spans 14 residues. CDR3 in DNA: TGCGCCAGCAGCTTTCAGGGAAGCACAGATACGCAGTATTTT. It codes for CASSFQGSTDTQYF.

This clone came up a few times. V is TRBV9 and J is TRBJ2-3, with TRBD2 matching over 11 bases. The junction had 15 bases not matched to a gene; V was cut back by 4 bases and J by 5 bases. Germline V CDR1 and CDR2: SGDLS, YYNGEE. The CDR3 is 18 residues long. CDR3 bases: TGTGCCAGCAGCCCCAAAGATAGCGGGGGGGCCGGGGTAGATACGCAGTATTTT. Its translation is CASSPKDSGGAGVDTQYF.

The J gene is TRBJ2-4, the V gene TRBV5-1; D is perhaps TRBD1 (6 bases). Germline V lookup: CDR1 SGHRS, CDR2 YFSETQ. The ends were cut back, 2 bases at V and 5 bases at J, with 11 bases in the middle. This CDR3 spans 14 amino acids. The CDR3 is CASSFLAGENIQYF. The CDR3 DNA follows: TGCGCCAGCAGCTTTCTGGCAGGGGAAAACATTCAGTACTTC.